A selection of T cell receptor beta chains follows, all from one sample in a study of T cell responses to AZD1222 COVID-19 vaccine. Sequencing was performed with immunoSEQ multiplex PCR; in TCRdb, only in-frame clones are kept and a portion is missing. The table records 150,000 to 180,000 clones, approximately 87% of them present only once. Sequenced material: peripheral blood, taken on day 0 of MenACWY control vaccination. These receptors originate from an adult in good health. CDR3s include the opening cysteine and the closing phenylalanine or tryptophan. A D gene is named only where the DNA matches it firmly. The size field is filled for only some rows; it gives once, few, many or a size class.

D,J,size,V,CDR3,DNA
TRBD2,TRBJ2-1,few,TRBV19,CASSKGLATYNEQFF,TGTGCCAGTAGCAAGGGACTAGCGACCTACAATGAGCAGTTCTTC
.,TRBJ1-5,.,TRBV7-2,CASSLTQGQPQHF,TGTGCCAGCAGCTTAACCCAGGGACAGCCCCAGCATTTT
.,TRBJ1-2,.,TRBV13,CASSLGRAPSGYTF,TGTGCCAGCAGCTTAGGTAGGGCCCCGTCTGGCTACACCTTC
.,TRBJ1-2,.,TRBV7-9,CASSQAGGRANYGYTF,TGTGCCAGCAGCCAAGCCGGGGGGAGAGCTAACTATGGCTACACCTTC
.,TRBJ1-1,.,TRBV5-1,CASSSGDWTEAFF,TGCGCCAGCAGCTCCGGCGATTGGACTGAAGCTTTCTTT
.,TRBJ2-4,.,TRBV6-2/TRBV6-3,CASSSGTGDIQYF,TGTGCCAGCAGTTCCGGGACGGGGGACATTCAGTACTTC
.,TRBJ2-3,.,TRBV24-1,CATSDPRGGATDTQYF,TGTGCCACCAGTGATCCCCGTGGGGGGGCCACAGATACGCAGTATTTT
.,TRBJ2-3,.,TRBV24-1,CATSDLGGTDTQYF,TGTGCCACCAGTGACCTCGGGGGCACAGATACGCAGTATTTT
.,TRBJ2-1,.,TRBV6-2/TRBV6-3,CASSYSNPQNEQFF,TGTGCCAGCAGTTACTCGAACCCTCAGAATGAGCAGTTCTTC
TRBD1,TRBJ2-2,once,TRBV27,CASSLRTGGLGGELFF,TGTGCCAGCAGCCTCCGGACAGGGGGTTTGGGCGGGGAGCTGTTTTTT
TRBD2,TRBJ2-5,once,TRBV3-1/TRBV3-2,CASSLTSGQETQYF,TGTGCCAGCAGCTTGACTAGCGGCCAAGAGACCCAGTACTTC
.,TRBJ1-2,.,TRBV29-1,CSVEVAYGYTF,TGCAGCGTTGAAGTAGCTTATGGCTACACCTTC
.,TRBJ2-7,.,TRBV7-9,CASSSTGDLSYEQYF,TGTGCCAGCAGCTCGACAGGTGATCTCTCCTACGAGCAGTACTTC
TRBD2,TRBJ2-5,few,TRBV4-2,CASSREASGGQETQYF,TGTGCCAGCAGCCGAGAGGCTAGCGGGGGGCAAGAGACCCAGTACTTC
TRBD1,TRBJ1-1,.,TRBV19,CASSTKGQLGNTEAFF,TGTGCCAGTAGTACAAAGGGACAGTTGGGGAACACTGAAGCTTTCTTT
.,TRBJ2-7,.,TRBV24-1,CATSGGIFHEQYF,TGTGCCACCAGTGGAGGGATCTTCCACGAGCAGTACTTC
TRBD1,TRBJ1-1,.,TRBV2,CASNLGQGAPEAFF,TGTGCCAGCAACCTGGGACAGGGGGCCCCTGAAGCTTTCTTT
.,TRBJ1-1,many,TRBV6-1,CASSEVAGSNTEAFF,TGTGCCAGCAGTGAAGTCGCAGGGTCGAACACTGAAGCTTTCTTT
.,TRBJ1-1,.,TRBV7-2,CASSLSRGKAFF,TGTGCCAGCAGCTTAAGCCGGGGGAAAGCTTTCTTT
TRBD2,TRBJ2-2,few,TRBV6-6,CASSLRGGRTGELFF,TGTGCCAGCAGTTTGCGGGGGGGCCGGACCGGGGAGCTGTTTTTT
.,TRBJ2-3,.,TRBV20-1,CSGLRTDTQYF,TGCAGTGGCCTAAGAACAGATACGCAGTATTTT
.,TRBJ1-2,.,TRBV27,CASSSPSRGYTF,TGTGCCAGCAGTTCCCCTTCACGAGGCTACACCTTC
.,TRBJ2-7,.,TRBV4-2,CASSQDQVPSYEQYF,TGTGCCAGCAGCCAAGATCAAGTCCCCTCCTACGAGCAGTACTTC
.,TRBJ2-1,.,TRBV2,CASRELSSYNEQFF,TGTGCCAGCAGGGAGCTTAGCTCCTACAATGAGCAGTTCTTC
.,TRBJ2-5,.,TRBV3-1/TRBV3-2,CASSPAGLSLGDQYF,TGTGCCAGCAGCCCCGCGGGCCTTTCCCTGGGGGACCAGTACTTC
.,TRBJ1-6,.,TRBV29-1,CSVAAQGENSPLHF,TGCAGCGTTGCGGCACAGGGAGAAAATTCACCCCTCCACTTT